The rows below give T cell receptor beta chains drawn from one sample of a study of blood T cell repertoires in COVID-19. Profiled with immunoSEQ multiplex PCR; TCRdb holds only in-frame clones, not every one. The repertoire holds some 120,000 clones, 80% seen once, with 1.9% in the top ten. The specimen was peripheral blood. The receptors shown here come from a man between 65 and 85 years old with acute or convalescent COVID-19. CDR3s include the opening cysteine and the closing phenylalanine or tryptophan. The D gene is left open where the match is weak. Only some rows state a clone size, as once, few, many or a class for expanded clones.

.	TRBV19	TRBJ1-5	.	TGTGCCAGCTCAATCAGCGCGGCAGCGACCAATCAGCCCCAGCATTTT	CASSISAAATNQPQHF
.	TRBV19	TRBJ1-1	.	TGTGCCAGTAGTATTCTCGGGGGGGACACTGAAGCTTTCTTT	CASSILGGDTEAFF
.	TRBV5-4	TRBJ2-7	.	TGTGCCAGCAGCAATCAGGGGGGTTCCTACGAGCAGTACTTC	CASSNQGGSYEQYF
TRBD1	TRBV6-5	TRBJ2-2	.	TGTGCCAGCAGGGTGGACAGGGTTAGGGCCGGGGAGCTGTTTTTT	CASRVDRVRAGELFF
.	TRBV7-2	TRBJ1-3	once	TGTGCCAGCAGCTTTAGCGATGGAAACACCATATATTTT	CASSFSDGNTIYF
.	TRBV24-1	TRBJ1-2	once	TGTGCCACCGGAATTTCGGCAGGCTATGGCTACACCTTC	CATGISAGYGYTF
.	TRBV29-1	TRBJ1-2	.	TGCAGCGACCAGGGTTATGGCTACACCTTC	CSDQGYGYTF
.	TRBV7-6	TRBJ1-6	.	TGTGCCAGCAGCTTGACAGTTTATAATTCACCCCTCCACTTT	CASSLTVYNSPLHF
.	TRBV9	TRBJ1-1	few	TGTGCCAGCAGCGTAGACCTGGGAGCGAACACTGAAGCTTTCTTT	CASSVDLGANTEAFF
.	TRBV6-5	TRBJ1-2	few	TGTGCCAGCAGTTCTGGGGGGGCAGGCTATGGCTACACCTTC	CASSSGGAGYGYTF
.	TRBV2	TRBJ1-2	.	TGTGCCAGCAGTGAGCGGGGAATTAACTATGGCTACACCTTC	CASSERGINYGYTF
TRBD2	TRBV7-9	TRBJ2-1	.	TGTGCCAGCAGCTTAGCAGGGACTAGCGGGGGTGACAATGAGCAGTTCTTC	CASSLAGTSGGDNEQFF
.	TRBV12-5	TRBJ1-6	.	TGTGCTAGTGGGCTTGACAGGAAGTCTTCACCCCTCCACTTT	CASGLDRKSSPLHF
.	TRBV6-1	TRBJ1-5	.	TGTGCCAGCAGTGAAGCCGGGGATCAGCCCCAGCATTTT	CASSEAGDQPQHF
.	TRBV29-1	TRBJ1-2	once	TGCAGCGTTCACGAGAACTATGGCTACACCTTC	CSVHENYGYTF
.	TRBV2	TRBJ2-5	.	TGTGCCAGCAGTTTCAGGGCGCAGAAGGAGACCCAGTACTTC	CASSFRAQKETQYF
TRBD1	TRBV28	TRBJ1-2	.	TGTGCCAGCAGTTACCAGACAGGGAGAGATGGAGATGGCTACACCTTC	CASSYQTGRDGDGYTF
TRBD2	TRBV5-4	TRBJ2-1	.	TGTGCCAGCAGCTTGGCAGGAGGGCGGGGGGGCCATAATGAGCAGTTCTTC	CASSLAGGRGGHNEQFF
TRBD1	TRBV3-1/TRBV3-2	TRBJ1-2	many	TGTGCCAGCAGCCCCGGGACAGGGAAATATGGCTACACCTTC	CASSPGTGKYGYTF
.	TRBV6-6	TRBJ1-2	.	TGTGCCAGCAGTTCACTTGCAGGGCGCGGCTACACCTTC	CASSSLAGRGYTF
.	TRBV5-1	TRBJ1-2	few	TGCGCCAGCAGCCTCGATAGTACTAACTATGGCTACACCTTC	CASSLDSTNYGYTF
TRBD1	TRBV27	TRBJ2-7	.	TGTGCCAGCAGTTTCCGGACAGGTGGTGCCTACGAGCAGTACTTC	CASSFRTGGAYEQYF
.	TRBV27	TRBJ2-2	.	TGTGCCAGCAGTTGGACTTACAACACCGGGGAGCTGTTTTTT	CASSWTYNTGELFF
.	TRBV7-9	TRBJ2-3	.	TGTGCCAGCAGCTCTGAACTAGGCGACCCCACAGATACGCAGTATTTT	CASSSELGDPTDTQYF
TRBD1	TRBV3-1/TRBV3-2	TRBJ2-5	.	TGTGCCAGCAGCTTGACAGGGGGTGAGGAGACCCAGTACTTC	CASSLTGGEETQYF
TRBD1	TRBV5-1	TRBJ2-2	.	TGCGCCAGCACCGGGACAGGGGTCACCGGGGAGCTGTTTTTT	CASTGTGVTGELFF
TRBD2	TRBV9	TRBJ2-1	.	TGTGCCAGCAGCGTCTCAGCGGGGGGGCCGGGTGAGCAGTTCTTC	CASSVSAGGPGEQFF
.	TRBV15	TRBJ1-3	few	TGTGCCACCAGCAGAGATTATGGAAACACCATATATTTT	CATSRDYGNTIYF
.	TRBV3-1/TRBV3-2	TRBJ1-1	.	TGTGCCAGCAGCCAAGGAACCAGGATGAACACTGAAGCTTTCTTT	CASSQGTRMNTEAFF
TRBD1	TRBV25-1	TRBJ2-2	.	TGTGCCAGTCCTTGGACAGGGAGAGGCACCGGGGAGCTGTTTTTT	CASPWTGRGTGELFF
TRBD1	TRBV7-2	TRBJ1-2	.	TGTGCCAGCAGCTCAGCAGGGGGCGTCTATGGCTACACCTTC	CASSSAGGVYGYTF
.	TRBV5-5	TRBJ2-7	.	TGTGCCAGCAGCTCGGACAGTATCAACAAGCAGTACTTC	CASSSDSINKQYF
TRBD2	TRBV5-4	TRBJ2-2	.	TGTGCCAGCAGCCCGGGGGGGGACAACACCGGGGAGCTGTTTTTT	CASSPGGDNTGELFF
.	TRBV2	TRBJ2-5	few	TGTGCCAGCAGGATGGGAGCCCGTACCTTTCAAGAGACCCAGTACTTC	CASRMGARTFQETQYF
.	TRBV18	TRBJ2-1	few	TGTGCCAGCTCACCTACAACCGGGACAGAGCAGTTCTTC	CASSPTTGTEQFF
TRBD1	TRBV2	TRBJ1-5	.	TGTGCCAGCAGTGGTGACAGGGATCAGCCCCAGCATTTT	CASSGDRDQPQHF
.	TRBV6-6	TRBJ1-2	.	TGTGCCAGCACCCAAGGGCCCCGTGGGGGGAATGGCTACACCTTC	CASTQGPRGGNGYTF
.	TRBV2	TRBJ1-4	many	TGTGCCAGCAGTGAAAACAGGGATAGTGAAAAACTGTTTTTT	CASSENRDSEKLFF
.	TRBV5-5	TRBJ2-7	.	TGTGCCAGCAGCTTAGCTCCCGTTCCATCCTACGAGCAGTACTTC	CASSLAPVPSYEQYF
TRBD1	TRBV28	TRBJ2-4	.	TGTGCCAGCAGTCGCCGGGACAGCCAATGGCCCATTCAGTACTTC	CASSRRDSQWPIQYF
TRBD1	TRBV9	TRBJ1-2	many	TGTGCCAGCAGCGTCGCCGGGACAGGGGGTCGGGGCTACACCTTC	CASSVAGTGGRGYTF
TRBD1	TRBV6-5	TRBJ1-1	.	TGTGCCAGCAGTTACCTGACAGGGGAGACTGAAGCTTTCTTT	CASSYLTGETEAFF
TRBD1	TRBV6-5	TRBJ1-6	.	TGTGCCAGCAGGGTGGACAGGGGGCATTCACCCCTCCACTTT	CASRVDRGHSPLHF
TRBD1	TRBV5-1	TRBJ1-5	.	TGCGCCAGCAGCTTGGGGACAGGGTGGAATCAGCCCCAGCATTTT	CASSLGTGWNQPQHF
TRBD2	TRBV19	TRBJ2-3	.	TGTGCCAGTAGTCCCGCCCTTTCTGGGCGGGGGGGCCCAGATACGCAGTATTTT	CASSPALSGRGGPDTQYF
TRBD1	TRBV3-1/TRBV3-2	TRBJ1-4	.	TGTGCCAGCAGCCTACAGGGGGCATATGAAAAACTGTTTTTT	CASSLQGAYEKLFF
TRBD1	TRBV5-1	TRBJ2-7	.	TGCGCTAGCAGCCGCACAGGGGGCGGGCAGTACTTC	CASSRTGGGQYF